This T cell receptor (beta chain) emerged from a study of T cell responses to AZD1222 COVID-19 vaccine. CDR3 length: 15 amino acids. CDR1 and CDR2 from the germline V gene are SGHRS and YFSETQ. The junction had 10 bases not matched to a gene; V was cut back by 4 bases and J by 7 bases. General study findings and limits: In the spike-specific TCR repertoire, nearly half reportedly target unmutated variant regions. Clonal diversity was possibly underestimated; the donors were predominantly white British and more often female.

Using immunoSEQ multiplex PCR, the repertoire was profiled, and TCRdb retains in-frame clones only, with some absent. The profile shows over 130,000 clones, approximately 94% of them singletons. Points on this clone: No antigen is known for it.

This TCR was sampled from an adult in good health. The chain employs TRBV5-1 and TRBJ2-2; 7 bases agree with TRBD1. This specimen was peripheral blood, taken on day 0 of AZD1222 vaccination. In nucleotides, the CDR3 is TGCGCCAGCAGCCCCCGACAGGGTGTAAGCGGGGAGCTGTTTTTT. This sequence encodes CASSPRQGVSGELFF.